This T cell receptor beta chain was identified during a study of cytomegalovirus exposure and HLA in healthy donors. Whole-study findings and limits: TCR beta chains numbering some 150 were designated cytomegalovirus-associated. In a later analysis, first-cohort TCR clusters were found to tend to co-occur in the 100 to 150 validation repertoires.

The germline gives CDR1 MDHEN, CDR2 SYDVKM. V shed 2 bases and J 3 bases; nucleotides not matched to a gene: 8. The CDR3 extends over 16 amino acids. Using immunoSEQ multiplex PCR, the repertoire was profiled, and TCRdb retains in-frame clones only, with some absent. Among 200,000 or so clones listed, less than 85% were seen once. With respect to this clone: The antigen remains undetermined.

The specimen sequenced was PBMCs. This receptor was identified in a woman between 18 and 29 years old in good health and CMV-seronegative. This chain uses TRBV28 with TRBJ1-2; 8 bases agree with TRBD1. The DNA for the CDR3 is TGTGCCAGCAGTTTAGGGGGACAGGAGAAGGACTATGGCTACACCTTC. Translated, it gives CASSLGGQEKDYGYTF.